The present T cell receptor beta chain was sequenced within a study of neurological immune-mediated disorders. Study-level results: Private repertoires in all groups were suggested by the finding that expanded clones across subjects shared no CDR3 amino acid sequences.

Using its own MiXCR run on the 5' RACE reads, TCRdb lists one record per CDR3 protein. Of tens of thousands of distinct CDR3 sequences listed, 2% to 3% are singletons. This clonotype was detected many times. Its antigen is unidentified. The CDR3 sequence is 15 residues long. V lost 5 bases to trimming and J lost 4 bases; unmatched junction nucleotides: 7. Germline CDR1 reads SGHTA; CDR2 reads FQGNSA. PBMCs stored at -80 C, numbering 2 million, were the origin of the unsorted libraries. V usage is TRBV7-2 and J usage is TRBJ2-2; the match to TRBD1 covers 7 bases. The clonotype comes from a woman aged 30 to 39 with multiple sclerosis. The sequenced material came from PBMCs. The CDR3 DNA reads TGTGCCAGCAGCCCGCAGGGGGTTAGCACCGGGGAGCTGTTTTTT. Translated, it gives CASSPQGVSTGELFF.